One sample yielded the 29 T cell receptor beta chains listed below, sequenced in a study of response to subunit inactivated influenza vaccine. TCRdb used MiXCR to reprocess the RT-PCR reads, holding one entry per CDR3 protein. The sample holds 500,000 or so distinct CDR3 sequences; more than 15% are singletons and the top ten take around 3%. Material: CD4+ T cells sorted from PBMCs, obtained about 23 months after vaccination. Receptors were obtained from a man aged 45 to 75 who received an inactivated influenza vaccine.

As DNA, the CDR3 is TGCGCCAGCAGCTTGGAGGGTCTAAAAAACATTCAGTACTTC. Protein sequence: CASSLEGLKNIQYF. The chain joins TRBV5-1 to TRBJ2-4; D remains unclear. CDR1 is SGHRS, CDR2 YFSETQ, per germline. V was cut by 0 bases and J by 4 bases, with 8 bases left in between. The CDR3 has 14 amino acids.

The rearrangement uses TRBV10-1 and TRBJ2-1; D is perhaps TRBD1 (6 bases). Trimming shortened V by 2 bases and J by 7 bases, and 6 bases separated the two germline ends. This CDR3 spans 12 amino acids. The V gene's germline CDR1 is WNHNN and CDR2 SYGVQD (reference sequence). CDR3 bases: TGCGCCAGCAGTGAGCAGGGGAATGAGCAGTTCTTC. It encodes CASSEQGNEQFF.

The chain couples TRBV12-3 or TRBV12-4 to TRBJ1-1, with D tentatively TRBD1 (5 bases). The CDR3 consists of 14 residues. Trimming removed 3 bases from V and 4 bases from J, with 12 bases in between. The CDR3 sequence is CASSLGGGLTEAFF. The CDR3 DNA follows: TGTGCCAGCAGTTTGGGGGGGGGTCTCACTGAAGCTTTCTTT.

The rearrangement links TRBV12-3 or TRBV12-4 to TRBJ2-2; D is uncertain. This CDR3 spans 16 amino acids. V dropped 6 bases and J dropped 4 bases, with 18 bases sitting between them. This CDR3 is CASRSAPGKGTGELFF. The CDR3 bases are TGTGCCAGCAGAAGTGCCCCCGGCAAGGGCACCGGGGAGCTGTTTTTT.

CDR3 in DNA: TGTGCCAGCAGCCAAGATCGGGCCAGAATTGAAGCTTTCTTT. Its protein product is CASSQDRARIEAFF. The chain links TRBV4-2 to TRBJ1-1, with D unclear. This CDR3 spans 14 amino acids. Deletions cut 0 bases from V and 7 bases from J, with 12 bases between. From germline, CDR1 is LGHNA and CDR2 YNFKEQ.

The V gene is TRBV6-2 or TRBV6-3, the J gene TRBJ2-1, with D perhaps matching TRBD2 (6 bases). In germline, CDR1 is MNHEY, CDR2 SVGEGT. The V end lost 5 bases, the J end lost 3 bases, and 14 bases lay between the germline ends. CDR3 length: 15 amino acids. In nucleotides, the CDR3 is TGTGCCAGCAGTCGGGCGGTAGCGGTCTACAATGAGCAGTTCTTC. Translating it yields CASSRAVAVYNEQFF.

The chain carries TRBV7-2 and TRBJ1-4; D uncertain. The germline V and J ends were trimmed by 5 bases and 8 bases, with 15 bases remaining between them. The CDR3 has 14 residues. Per the germline V gene, CDR1 is SGHTA and CDR2 is FQGNSA. The CDR3: CASSLTSVKEKLFF. The CDR3 DNA reads TGTGCCAGCAGCCTGACATCGGTTAAAGAAAAACTGTTTTTT.

This clonotype was detected only a few times. The rearrangement uses TRBV28 and TRBJ2-1; D remains unclear. The V and J ends lost 1 base and 9 bases respectively, with 7 bases between them. Germline V gene lookup returns CDR1 MDHEN and CDR2 SYDVKM. CDR3 size: 12 residues. This chain's CDR3 is CASSLFLGEQFF. The CDR3 DNA follows: TGTGCCAGCAGTTTATTTTTGGGTGAGCAGTTCTTC.

This clonotype was seen more than once but under ten times. The rearrangement links TRBV9 to TRBJ2-2, with 9 bases fitting TRBD1. V shed 6 bases and J 2 bases; nucleotides not matched to a gene: 11. From germline, CDR1 is SGDLS and CDR2 YYNGEE. The CDR3 spans 17 residues. CDR3 region: CASNPTGGVSNTGELFF. The CDR3 DNA follows: TGTGCCAGCAACCCCACAGGGGGCGTCTCAAACACCGGGGAGCTGTTTTTT.

This clonotype was seen just once. V gene TRBV10-3 combines with J gene TRBJ2-7; TRBD1 aligns across 8 bases. This CDR3 comprises 14 residues. Germline loops: CDR1 ENHRY, CDR2 SYGVKD. V gave up 6 bases and J gave up 3 bases; unmatched junction bases: 7. The CDR3 DNA sequence: TGTGCCATCAGGCCGGGACAGGCAAACTACGAGCAGTACTTC. It is translated as CAIRPGQANYEQYF.

This clonotype has a handful of counts. The chain employs TRBV28 and TRBJ1-2; D is possibly TRBD1 (5 bases). Germline assignment: CDR1 MDHEN and CDR2 SYDVKM. CDR3 length equals 12 residues. V was pared by 7 bases and J by 3 bases, with 9 bases between. In DNA form, the CDR3 reads TGTGCCAGCACTCAGGGTTACTATGGCTACACCTTC. It translates to CASTQGYYGYTF.

This rearrangement joins TRBV21-1 to TRBJ2-1; no check of the table's D call, TRBD1, against the DNA was made. TRBV21-1 is classified as a pseudogene. The CDR3 sequence is 17 residues long. The CDR3 loop reads CASSKGPDRVTYNEQFF. Written as DNA, the CDR3 is TGTGCCAGCAGCAAAGGACCCGACAGGGTGACCTACAATGAGCAGTTCTTC.

This clonotype was counted between two and nine times. J is TRBJ2-2 and V is TRBV10-3; 9 nucleotides line up with TRBD1. The ends lost 7 bases at V and 3 bases at J; junction bases unmatched: 3. Germline loops: CDR1 ENHRY, CDR2 SYGVKD. The CDR3 loop spans 14 amino acids. In nucleotides, the CDR3 is TGTGCCATCAAGAGGACAGGGGACACCGGGGAGCTGTTTTTT. Translating it yields CAIKRTGDTGELFF.

The gene calls are TRBV6-5 and TRBJ2-1, with D possibly being TRBD2 (6 bases). V was cut by 2 bases and J by 4 bases, with 12 bases left in between. Germline V gene sequence: CDR1 MNHEY, CDR2 SVGAGI. CDR3 length equals 15 residues. The CDR3: CASSYEAGLYNEQFF. As DNA, the CDR3 is TGTGCCAGCAGTTACGAAGCGGGCCTATACAATGAGCAGTTCTTC.

This clonotype was picked up a small number of times. V gene TRBV5-1 combines with J gene TRBJ1-4; D ambiguous. Between the trimmed V and J ends, which lost 1 base and 5 bases, there was a span of 6 bases. There are 13 residues in the CDR3. Germline V lookup: CDR1 SGHRS, CDR2 YFSETQ. The CDR3 DNA reads as TGCGCCAGCAGCTTGTACGGAAATGAAAAACTGTTTTTT. Protein: CASSLYGNEKLFF.

The V and J genes are TRBV20-1 and TRBJ2-5; D uncertain. The V end lost 8 bases, the J end lost 0 bases, and 10 bases lay between the germline ends. The CDR3 totals 12 residues. The germline V gene has CDR1 DFQATT and CDR2 SNEGSKA (reference sequence). CDR3 protein: CSPTSNQETQYF. In DNA, the CDR3 is TGCAGTCCCACATCCAACCAAGAGACCCAGTACTTC.

The chain is built from TRBV20-1 and TRBJ2-7; perhaps TRBD1 as D (5 bases). Germline assignment: CDR1 DFQATT and CDR2 SNEGSKA (reference sequence). V lost 6 bases and J lost 3, with 18 bases in between. The CDR3 has 14 residues. As DNA, the CDR3 is TGCAGTGCACAAATAGGGGCCCGTGGCTACGAGCAGTACTTC. This codes for CSAQIGARGYEQYF.

The table lists this clonotype with a few counts. The chain has TRBV15 and TRBJ2-2; D remains ambiguous. CDR3 size: 14 residues. The germline V gene has CDR1 LNHNV and CDR2 YYDKDF (reference sequence). V was clipped by 5 bases and J by 1 base, with 8 bases between them. CDR3 DNA sequence: TGTGCCACCAGCCCGACGAGGAACACCGGGGAGCTGTTTTTT. This translates into CATSPTRNTGELFF.

V is TRBV7-8 and J is TRBJ1-1; a weak D match, TRBD1 (5 bases). The germline CDR1 and CDR2 sequences are SGHVS and FQNEAQ. This CDR3 spans 16 amino acids. V was pared by 5 bases and J by 0 bases, with 16 bases between. CDR3 bases: TGTGCCAGCAGCCCATCGATTCCGGGGGTGAACACTGAAGCTTTCTTT. It yields the protein CASSPSIPGVNTEAFF.

Comment on this clonotype: This may arise from a read error, as a much more abundant clone is one base away. The V and J genes are TRBV20-1 and TRBJ2-1, with a tentative D call TRBD1 (6 bases). V lost 3 bases and J lost 6, with 15 bases in between. CDR1 is DFQATT, CDR2 SNEGSKA, per germline (reference sequence). The CDR3 is 14 amino acids. CDR3 sequence reads: CSASRQVRGNEQFF. In DNA, the CDR3 is TGCAGTGCTAGTAGACAGGTTAGGGGCAATGAGCAGTTCTTC.

This clonotype was observed a few times. V gene TRBV2 combines with J gene TRBJ1-1; TRBD1 might be the D (5 bases). The germline V and J ends were trimmed by 6 bases and 5 bases, with 16 bases remaining between them. CDR1 SNHLY and CDR2 FYNNEI come from the germline V gene. The CDR3 is 14 residues long. The CDR3 nucleotides are TGTGCCAGCAGCACGGGGGGGAGCGGGACTGAAGCTTTCTTT. It codes for CASSTGGSGTEAFF.

This clonotype was observed a handful of times. The chain links TRBV18 to TRBJ1-5; D unresolved. The CDR3 has 13 residues. Trimming left V 4 bases short and J 5 bases short, with 9 bases between. Germline loops: CDR1 KGHSH, CDR2 LQKENI. The chain's CDR3 is CASSREWDQPQHF. DNA for the CDR3: TGTGCCAGCTCACGAGAGTGGGATCAGCCCCAGCATTTT. Combining the CDR3 with reference TRBV18 and TRBJ1-5 gives the whole variable domain NAGVMQNPRHLVRRRGQEARLRCSPMKGHSHVYWYRQLPEEGLKFMVYLQKENIIDESGMPKERFSAEFPKEGPSILRIQQVVRGDSAAYFCASSREWDQPQHFGDGTRLSIL.

The CDR3 DNA sequence: TGTGCCACCAGTGATTTACCGGGACAGAATCTTCCAAGATATGGCTACACCTTC. It codes for CATSDLPGQNLPRYGYTF. This chain connects TRBV24-1 to TRBJ1-2; 7 bases are shared with TRBD1. Germline V CDR1 and CDR2: KGHDR, SFDVKD. CDR3 length: 18 residues. V shed 1 base, J shed 5 bases, and the junction held 15 bases outside the gene matches.

The CDR3 sequence is CASSTGAGETQYF. CDR3 DNA: TGTGCCAGCAGCACAGGGGCCGGAGAGACCCAGTACTTC. V usage is TRBV2 and J usage is TRBJ2-5; 7 positions match TRBD1. J lost 4 bases, V lost 6 bases, and 5 bases had no gene match. This CDR3 is built from 13 residues. Germline values: CDR1 SNHLY, CDR2 FYNNEI.

The chain has TRBV20-1 and TRBJ2-5, with D perhaps being TRBD1 or TRBD2 (5 bases each). Trimming took off 2 bases at V and 4 bases at J, with 11 bases between the two ends. Germline-derived CDR1 and CDR2 are DFQATT and SNEGSKA (reference sequence). This CDR3 contains 13 residues. In DNA, the CDR3 is TGCAGTGCTAGAAAAACAGGAGGAGAGACCCAGTACTTC. This codes for CSARKTGGETQYF.

The table lists this clonotype with a few counts. This chain links TRBV5-1 with TRBJ2-2; D might be TRBD2 (6 bases). The V end was cut by 6 bases, the J end by 4 bases, with 16 bases between. Germline CDR1 is SGHRS and CDR2 is YFSETQ. This CDR3 region has 15 residues. The CDR3 region is CASTRSGDGTGELFF. CDR3 sequence (DNA): TGCGCCAGCACCCGTTCGGGGGACGGCACCGGGGAGCTGTTTTTT. Full variable domain (outside the CDR3, taken from reference TRBV5-1 and TRBJ2-2): KAGVTQTPRYLIKTRGQQVTLSCSPISGHRSVSWYQQTPGQGLQFLFEYFSETQRNKGNFPGRFSGRQFSNSRSEMNVSTLELGDSALYLCASTRSGDGTGELFFGEGSRLTVL.

This clonotype was found a few times. The chain links TRBV6-5 to TRBJ2-1, with D possibly being TRBD1 or TRBD2 (6 bases each). The CDR3 runs to 19 residues. Germline CDR1 and CDR2: MNHEY and SVGAGI. Trimming cost V 6 bases and J 1 base, with 25 bases left between them. This CDR3 is CASSLLIGSTGRSYNEQFF. As DNA, the CDR3 is TGTGCCAGCAGCCTACTCATCGGCTCAACAGGGAGGTCCTACAATGAGCAGTTCTTC.

This clonotype has just a few counts. The chain combines TRBV21-1 with TRBJ2-6. TRBV21-1 is a known pseudogene. The CDR3 sequence is 15 residues long. The CDR3 region is CAPETPGSGANVLTF. The CDR3 bases are TGTGCCCCGGAAACCCCAGGGTCTGGGGCCAACGTCCTGACTTTC.

The rearrangement links TRBV20-1 to TRBJ2-3, with 9 nucleotides matching TRBD2. This CDR3 region has 14 residues. The V and J ends lost 5 bases and 7 bases, in that order; junction bases with no gene match: 10. The germline CDR1 and CDR2 sequences are DFQATT and SNEGSKA (reference sequence). The CDR3 region is CSADSGSRVNTQYF. The CDR3 DNA reads as TGCAGTGCTGATAGCGGGAGTCGTGTTAATACGCAGTATTTT.